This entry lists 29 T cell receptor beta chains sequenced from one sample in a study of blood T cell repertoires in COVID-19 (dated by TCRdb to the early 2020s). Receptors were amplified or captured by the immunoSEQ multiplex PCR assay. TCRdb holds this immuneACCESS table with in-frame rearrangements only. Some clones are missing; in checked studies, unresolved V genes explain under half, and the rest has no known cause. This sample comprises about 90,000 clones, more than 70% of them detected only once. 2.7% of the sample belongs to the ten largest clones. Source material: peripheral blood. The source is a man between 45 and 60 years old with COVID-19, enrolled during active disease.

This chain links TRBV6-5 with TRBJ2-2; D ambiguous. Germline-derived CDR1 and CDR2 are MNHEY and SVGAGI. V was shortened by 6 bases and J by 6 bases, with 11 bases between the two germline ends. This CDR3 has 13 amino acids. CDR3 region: CASSPRPAGELFF. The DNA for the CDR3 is TGTGCCAGCAGCCCCCGCCCGGCCGGGGAGCTGTTTTTT.

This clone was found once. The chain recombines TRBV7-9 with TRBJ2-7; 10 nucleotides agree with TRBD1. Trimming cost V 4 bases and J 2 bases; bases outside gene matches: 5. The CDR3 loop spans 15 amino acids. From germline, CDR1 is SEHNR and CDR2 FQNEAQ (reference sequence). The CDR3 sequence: CASSSTGGSAYEQYF. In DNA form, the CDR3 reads TGTGCCAGCAGCTCGACAGGGGGCAGCGCCTACGAGCAGTACTTC.

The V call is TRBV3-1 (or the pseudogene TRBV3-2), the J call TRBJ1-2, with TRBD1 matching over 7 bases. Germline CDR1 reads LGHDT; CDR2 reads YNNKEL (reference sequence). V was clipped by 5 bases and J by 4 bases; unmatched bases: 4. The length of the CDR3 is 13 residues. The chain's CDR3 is CASSYGTAYGYTF. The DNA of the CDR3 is TGTGCCAGCAGCTACGGGACAGCCTATGGCTACACCTTC.

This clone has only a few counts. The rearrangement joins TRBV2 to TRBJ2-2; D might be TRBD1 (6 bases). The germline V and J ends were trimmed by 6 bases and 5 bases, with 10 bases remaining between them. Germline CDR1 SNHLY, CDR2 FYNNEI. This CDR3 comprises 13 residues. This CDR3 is CASRAGVTGELFF. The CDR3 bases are TGTGCCAGCAGGGCAGGGGTTACCGGGGAGCTGTTTTTT. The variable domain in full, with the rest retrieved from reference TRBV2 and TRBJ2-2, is EPEVTQTPSHQVTQMGQEVILRCVPISNHLYFYWYRQILGQKVEFLVSFYNNEISEKSEIFDDQFSVERPDGSNFTLKIRSTKLEDSAMYFCASRAGVTGELFFGEGSRLTVL.

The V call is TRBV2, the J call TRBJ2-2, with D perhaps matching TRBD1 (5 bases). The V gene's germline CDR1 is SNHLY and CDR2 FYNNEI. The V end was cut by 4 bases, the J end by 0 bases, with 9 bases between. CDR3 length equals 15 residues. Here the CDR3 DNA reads TGTGCCAGCAGTGTGGGGCTCACGAACACCGGGGAGCTGTTTTTT. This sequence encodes CASSVGLTNTGELFF.

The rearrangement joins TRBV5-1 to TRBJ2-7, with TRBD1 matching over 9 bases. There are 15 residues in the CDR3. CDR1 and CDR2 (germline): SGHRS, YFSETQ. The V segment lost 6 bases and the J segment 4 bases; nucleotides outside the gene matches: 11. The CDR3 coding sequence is TGCGCCAGCACGGCCTCCGGGACAGGGAGGTACGAGCAGTACTTC. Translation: CASTASGTGRYEQYF.

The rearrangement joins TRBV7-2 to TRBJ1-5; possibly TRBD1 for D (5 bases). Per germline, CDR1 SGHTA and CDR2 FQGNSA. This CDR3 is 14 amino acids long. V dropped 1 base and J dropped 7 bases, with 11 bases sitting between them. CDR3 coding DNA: TGTGCCAGCAGCTTAGGCGGGGGTTGGCAGCCCCAGCATTTT. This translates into CASSLGGGWQPQHF.

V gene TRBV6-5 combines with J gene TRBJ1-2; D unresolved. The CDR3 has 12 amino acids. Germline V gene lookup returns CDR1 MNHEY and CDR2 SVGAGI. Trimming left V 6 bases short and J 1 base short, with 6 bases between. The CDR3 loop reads CASRNSNYGYTF. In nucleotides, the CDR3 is TGTGCCAGCAGGAATAGTAACTATGGCTACACCTTC.

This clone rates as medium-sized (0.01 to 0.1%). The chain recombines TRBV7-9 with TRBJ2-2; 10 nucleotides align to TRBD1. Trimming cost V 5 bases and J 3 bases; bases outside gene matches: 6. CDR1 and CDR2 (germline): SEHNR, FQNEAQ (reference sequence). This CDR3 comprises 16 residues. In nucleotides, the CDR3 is TGTGCCAGCAGCGAAACAGGACAGGGGGACACCGGGGAGCTGTTTTTT. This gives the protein CASSETGQGDTGELFF.

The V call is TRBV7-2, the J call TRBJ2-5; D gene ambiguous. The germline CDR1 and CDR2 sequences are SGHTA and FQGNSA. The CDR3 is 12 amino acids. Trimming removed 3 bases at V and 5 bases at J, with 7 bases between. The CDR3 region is CASSFGWETQYF. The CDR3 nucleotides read TGTGCCAGCAGCTTTGGCTGGGAGACCCAGTACTTC.

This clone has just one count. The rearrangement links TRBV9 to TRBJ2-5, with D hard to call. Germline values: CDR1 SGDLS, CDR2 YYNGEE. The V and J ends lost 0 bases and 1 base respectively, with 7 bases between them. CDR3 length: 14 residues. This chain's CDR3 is CASSVGNSQETQYF. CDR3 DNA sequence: TGTGCCAGCAGCGTAGGTAACAGCCAAGAGACCCAGTACTTC.

CDR3 sequence: CASSLGPGNTIYF. CDR3 nucleotide sequence: TGTGCCAGCAGCTTGGGCCCTGGAAACACCATATATTTT. V is TRBV7-2 and J is TRBJ1-3; D remains unclear. CDR3 length: 13 amino acids. Germline V lookup: CDR1 SGHTA, CDR2 FQGNSA. The V end was cut by 3 bases, the J end by 2 bases, with 5 bases between.

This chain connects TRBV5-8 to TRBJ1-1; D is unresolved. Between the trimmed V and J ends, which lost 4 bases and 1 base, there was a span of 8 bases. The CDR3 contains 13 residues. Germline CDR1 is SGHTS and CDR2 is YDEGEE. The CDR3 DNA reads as TGTGCCAGCAGCCTCCAGGCGAACACTGAAGCTTTCTTT. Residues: CASSLQANTEAFF.

The CDR3 region is CASSHPPGGREIGGYTF. The CDR3 DNA follows: TGCGCCAGCAGCCACCCTCCCGGGGGGCGCGAGATTGGTGGCTACACCTTC. The chain is built from TRBV4-3 and TRBJ1-2; D possibly corresponds to TRBD1 (6 bases). The V gene's germline CDR1 is LGHNA and CDR2 YSLEER. The CDR3 totals 17 residues. The ends were cut back, 3 bases at V and 7 bases at J, with 24 bases in the middle.

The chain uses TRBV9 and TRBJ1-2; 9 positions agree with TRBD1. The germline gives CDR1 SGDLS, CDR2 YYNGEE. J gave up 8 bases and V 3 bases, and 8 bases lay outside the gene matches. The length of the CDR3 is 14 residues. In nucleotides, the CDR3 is TGTGCCAGCAGCGCCCTGGGACAGGGAAGAGGCTACACCTTC. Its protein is CASSALGQGRGYTF.

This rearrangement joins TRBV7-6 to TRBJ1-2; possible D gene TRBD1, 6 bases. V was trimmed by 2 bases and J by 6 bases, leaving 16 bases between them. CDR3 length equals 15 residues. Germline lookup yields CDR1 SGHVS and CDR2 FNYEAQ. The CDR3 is CASSLQGRAYDGYTF. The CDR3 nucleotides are TGTGCCAGCAGCTTACAGGGGCGGGCGTACGATGGCTACACCTTC. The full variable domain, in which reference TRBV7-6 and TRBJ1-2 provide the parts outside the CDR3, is GAGVSQSPRYKVTKRGQDVALRCDPISGHVSLYWYRQALGQGPEFLTYFNYEAQQDKSGLPNDRFSAERPEGSISTLTIQRTEQRDSAMYRCASSLQGRAYDGYTFGSGTRLTVV.

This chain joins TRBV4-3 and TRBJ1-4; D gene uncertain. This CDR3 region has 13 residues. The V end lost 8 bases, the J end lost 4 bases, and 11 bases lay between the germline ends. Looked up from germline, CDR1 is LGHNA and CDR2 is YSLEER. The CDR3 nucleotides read TGCGCCAGCGGCGAGAGGGATAATGAAAAACTGTTTTTT. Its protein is CASGERDNEKLFF.

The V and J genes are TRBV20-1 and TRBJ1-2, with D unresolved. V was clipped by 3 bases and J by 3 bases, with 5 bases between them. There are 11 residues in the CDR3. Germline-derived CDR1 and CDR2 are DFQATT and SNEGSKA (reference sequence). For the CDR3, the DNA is TGCAGTGCTAGCGGGGACTATGGCTACACCTTC. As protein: CSASGDYGYTF.

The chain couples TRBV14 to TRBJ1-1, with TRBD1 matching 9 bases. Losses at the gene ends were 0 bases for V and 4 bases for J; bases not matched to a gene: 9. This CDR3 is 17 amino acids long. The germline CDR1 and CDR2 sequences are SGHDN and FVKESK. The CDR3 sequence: CASSQDIRQGGGTEAFF. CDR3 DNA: TGTGCCAGCAGCCAAGATATACGACAGGGGGGAGGCACTGAAGCTTTCTTT. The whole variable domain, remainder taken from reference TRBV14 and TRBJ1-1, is EAGVTQFPSHSVIEKGQTVTLRCDPISGHDNLYWYRRVMGKEIKFLLHFVKESKQDESGMPNNRFLAERTGGTYSTLKVQPAELEDSGVYFCASSQDIRQGGGTEAFFGQGTRLTVV.

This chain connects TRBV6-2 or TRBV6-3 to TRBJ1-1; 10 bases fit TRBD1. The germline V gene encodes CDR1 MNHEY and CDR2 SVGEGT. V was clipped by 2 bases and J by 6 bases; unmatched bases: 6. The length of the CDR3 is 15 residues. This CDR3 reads CASSYHLGTGAEAFF. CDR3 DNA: TGTGCCAGCAGTTACCACCTTGGGACAGGGGCTGAAGCTTTCTTT.

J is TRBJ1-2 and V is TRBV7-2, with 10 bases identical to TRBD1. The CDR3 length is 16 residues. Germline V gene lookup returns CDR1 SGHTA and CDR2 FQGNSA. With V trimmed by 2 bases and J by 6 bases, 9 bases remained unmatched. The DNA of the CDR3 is TGTGCCAGCAGCTTACCAGGCAGACAGGGGGCTGATGGCTACACCTTC. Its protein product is CASSLPGRQGADGYTF. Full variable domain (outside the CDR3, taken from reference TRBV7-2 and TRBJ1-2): GAGVSQSPSNKVTEKGKDVELRCDPISGHTALYWYRQSLGQGLEFLIYFQGNSAPDKSGLPSDRFSAERTGGSVSTLTIQRTQQEDSAVYLCASSLPGRQGADGYTFGSGTRLTVV.

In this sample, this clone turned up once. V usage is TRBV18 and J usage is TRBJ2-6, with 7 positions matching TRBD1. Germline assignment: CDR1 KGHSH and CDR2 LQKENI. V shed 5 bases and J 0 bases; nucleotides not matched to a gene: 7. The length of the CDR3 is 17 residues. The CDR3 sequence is CASSSGGRLSGANVLTF. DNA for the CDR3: TGTGCCAGCTCATCAGGGGGTCGACTCTCTGGGGCCAACGTCCTGACTTTC.

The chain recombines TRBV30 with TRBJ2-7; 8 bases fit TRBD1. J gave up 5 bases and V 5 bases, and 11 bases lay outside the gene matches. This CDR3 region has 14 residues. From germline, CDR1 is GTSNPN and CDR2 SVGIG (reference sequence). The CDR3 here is CAWVGQGPLDEQYF. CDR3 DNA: TGTGCCTGGGTTGGACAGGGTCCCCTCGACGAGCAGTACTTC.

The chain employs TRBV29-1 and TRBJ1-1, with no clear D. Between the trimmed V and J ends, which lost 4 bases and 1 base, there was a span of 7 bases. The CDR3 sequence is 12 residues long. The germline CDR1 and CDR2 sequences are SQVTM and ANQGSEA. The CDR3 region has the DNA TGCAGCGTTGTTGACAAGAACACTGAAGCTTTCTTT. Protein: CSVVDKNTEAFF.

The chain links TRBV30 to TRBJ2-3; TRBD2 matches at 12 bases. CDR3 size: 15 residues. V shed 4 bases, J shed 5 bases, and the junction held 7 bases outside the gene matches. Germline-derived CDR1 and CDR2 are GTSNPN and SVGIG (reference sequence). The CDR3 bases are TGTGCCTGGACCATGGGACTAGCGGGCGAAGATACGCAGTATTTT. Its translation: CAWTMGLAGEDTQYF. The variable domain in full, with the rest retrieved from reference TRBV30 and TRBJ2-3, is SQTIHQWPATLVQPVGSPLSLECTVEGTSNPNLYWYRQAAGRGLQLLFYSVGIGQISSEVPQNLSASRPQDRQFILSSKKLLLSDSGFYLCAWTMGLAGEDTQYFGPGTRLTVL.

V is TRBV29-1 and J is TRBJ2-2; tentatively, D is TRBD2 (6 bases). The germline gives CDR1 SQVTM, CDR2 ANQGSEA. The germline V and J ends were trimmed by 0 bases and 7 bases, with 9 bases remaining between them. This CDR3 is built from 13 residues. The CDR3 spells CSVEDPGVGELFF. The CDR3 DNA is TGCAGCGTTGAAGATCCGGGAGTCGGGGAGCTGTTTTTT.

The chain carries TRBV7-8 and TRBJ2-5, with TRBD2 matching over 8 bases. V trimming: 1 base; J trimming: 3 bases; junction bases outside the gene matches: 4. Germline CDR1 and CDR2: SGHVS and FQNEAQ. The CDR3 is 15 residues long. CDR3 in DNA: TGTGCCAGCAGCTTAGTTGGTAGCGGGGAAGAGACCCAGTACTTC. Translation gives CASSLVGSGEETQYF. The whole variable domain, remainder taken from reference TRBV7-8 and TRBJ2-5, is GAGVSQSPRYKVAKRGQDVALRCDPISGHVSLFWYQQALGQGPEFLTYFQNEAQLDKSGLPSDRFFAERPEGSVSTLKIQRTQQEDSAVYLCASSLVGSGEETQYFGPGTRLLVL.

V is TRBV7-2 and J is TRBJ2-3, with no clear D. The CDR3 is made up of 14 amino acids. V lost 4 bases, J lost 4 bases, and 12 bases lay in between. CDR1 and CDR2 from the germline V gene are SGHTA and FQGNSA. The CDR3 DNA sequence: TGTGCCAGCAGCTACAGAGTTCAAGCAGATACGCAGTATTTT. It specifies CASSYRVQADTQYF.

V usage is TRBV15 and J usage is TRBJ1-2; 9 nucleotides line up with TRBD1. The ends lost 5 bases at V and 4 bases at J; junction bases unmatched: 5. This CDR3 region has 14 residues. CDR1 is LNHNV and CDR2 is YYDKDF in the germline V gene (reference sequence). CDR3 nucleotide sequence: TGTGCCACCAGCGAGACAGGGGGGACCTATGGCTACACCTTC. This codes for CATSETGGTYGYTF.